These 9 T cell receptor beta chains were all obtained from the same sample, sequenced in a study of T-cell memory formation after mild COVID-19. TCRdb ran MiXCR on the 5' RACE reads and lists one entry per CDR3 protein. The table includes about 200,000 distinct CDR3 sequences, 9.5% detected once. Specimen: PBMCs or a T cell subset sorted from them (not recorded which). The receptors come from a man younger than 30 who had mild COVID-19 (a few samples of this study predate the infection). Cell type and time point are not known.

The chain links TRBV20-1 to TRBJ1-5; D possibly corresponds to TRBD1 (6 bases). V lost 6 bases, J lost 2 bases, and 14 bases lay in between. Looked up from germline, CDR1 is DFQATT and CDR2 is SNEGSKA (reference sequence). The CDR3 runs 14 residues. CDR3 amino acids: CSARHRVGNQPQHF. The DNA of the CDR3 is TGCAGTGCCAGACACAGGGTAGGCAATCAGCCCCAGCATTTT.

V gene TRBV11-2 combines with J gene TRBJ2-5; D is possibly TRBD2 (5 bases). CDR3 length: 14 residues. The ends were cut back, 4 bases at V and 5 bases at J, with 14 bases in the middle. CDR1 is SGHAT and CDR2 is FQNNGV in the germline V gene. The CDR3, as DNA: TGTGCCAGCAGCTCCCGAAGGATAGCGGAGACCCAGTACTTC. This gives the protein CASSSRRIAETQYF.

In this sample, this clonotype turned up many times. The chain links TRBV5-4 to TRBJ2-3; D possibly corresponds to TRBD1 (5 bases). V was trimmed by 4 bases and J by 0 bases, leaving 18 bases between them. Germline V gene sequence: CDR1 SGHNT, CDR2 YYREEE (reference sequence). The CDR3 is 17 amino acids. CDR3 sequence (DNA): TGTGCCAGCAGCCCCCCCGACAGCCCCCCTAGCACAGATACGCAGTATTTT. Protein: CASSPPDSPPSTDTQYF.

The chain recombines TRBV12-5 with TRBJ2-3; the D gene is possibly TRBD2 (7 bases). Trimming took 3 bases from V and 3 from J, leaving 10 bases between them. The germline V gene has CDR1 LGHNT and CDR2 FRNRAP. The CDR3 runs to 14 residues. As DNA, the CDR3 is TGTGCTAGTGGTTTCGGGGGGCCTACAGATACGCAGTATTTT. It is translated as CASGFGGPTDTQYF. The full variable domain, its missing parts supplied by reference TRBV12-5 and TRBJ2-3, is DARVTQTPRHKVTEMGQEVTMRCQPILGHNTVFWYRQTMMQGLELLAYFRNRAPLDDSGMPKDRFSAEMPDATLATLKIQPSEPRDSAVYFCASGFGGPTDTQYFGPGTRLTVL.

This chain joins TRBV4-1 and TRBJ1-5; no clear D. The V end was cut by 3 bases, the J end by 0 bases, with 9 bases between. The germline V gene encodes CDR1 MGHRA and CDR2 YSYEKL. The CDR3 extends over 15 amino acids. This CDR3 reads CASSQGGDSNQPQHF. The CDR3 bases are TGCGCCAGCAGCCAGGGCGGGGATAGCAATCAGCCCCAGCATTTT.

This clonotype was detected ten times or more. V usage is TRBV9 and J usage is TRBJ1-2; 9 nucleotides agree with TRBD1. V dropped 3 bases and J dropped 4; count of bases not matched to a gene: 7. Germline CDR1 SGDLS, CDR2 YYNGEE. The CDR3 consists of 15 residues. CDR3 in DNA: TGTGCCAGCAGCGCCGGGACAGGGAATCTCTATGGCTACACCTTC. Its protein product is CASSAGTGNLYGYTF.

The V gene is TRBV18, the J gene TRBJ2-7; D is unclear. There are 12 residues in the CDR3. Trimming took 3 bases from V and 2 from J, leaving 5 bases between them. Germline-derived CDR1 and CDR2 are KGHSH and LQKENI. As DNA, the CDR3 is TGTGCCAGCTCACCGGAAACCTACGAGCAGTACGTC. This codes for CASSPETYEQYV.

This clonotype was observed at least ten times. The rearrangement joins TRBV15 to TRBJ2-6; maybe TRBD1 (6 bases). The V gene's germline CDR1 is LNHNV and CDR2 YYDKDF (reference sequence). The length of the CDR3 is 18 residues. V lost 3 bases and J lost 4, with 19 bases in between. CDR3 amino acids: CATSSRRTAVRGANVLTF. DNA for the CDR3: TGTGCCACCAGCAGTCGAAGGACAGCCGTTAGGGGGGCCAACGTCCTGACTTTC. Using reference TRBV15 and TRBJ2-6 for the parts outside the CDR3, the full variable domain is DAMVIQNPRYQVTQFGKPVTLSCSQTLNHNVMYWYQQKSSQAPKLLFHYYDKDFNNEADTPDNFQSRRPNTSFCFLDIRSPGLGDTAMYLCATSSRRTAVRGANVLTFGAGSRLTVL.

V usage is TRBV10-3 and J usage is TRBJ2-3; D possibly corresponds to TRBD2 (5 bases). The CDR3 is made up of 15 amino acids. V lost 4 bases and J 3 bases, leaving 14 bases between the germline ends. Germline V gene sequence: CDR1 ENHRY, CDR2 SYGVKD. In DNA, the CDR3 is TGTGCCATCAGTGCCTCGGGGAAGAGTACAGATACGCAGTATTTT. As protein: CAISASGKSTDTQYF.